These 28 T cell receptor beta chains share one sample of origin, sequenced in a study of shared clonotypes between healthy human individuals. Produced via immunoSEQ multiplex PCR; TCRdb's table is partial and in-frame only. Among approximately 2,000,000 clones listed, 80% to 95% were seen once. What was sequenced was naive CD4+ T cells from PBMCs. Documented subset: CD45RA+ positively selected. Receptor source: a young man in good health. Some clones in this sample may be carry-over from other donors' samples.

The chain is built from TRBV10-1 and TRBJ2-1; TRBD2 is a possible D gene (6 bases). This CDR3 contains 13 residues. V gave up 2 bases and J gave up 5 bases, with 7 bases separating them. The germline V gene has CDR1 WNHNN and CDR2 SYGVQD (reference sequence). CDR3 in DNA: TGCGCCAGCAGTGAGGGGACTCACAATGAGCAGTTCTTC. This sequence encodes CASSEGTHNEQFF.

The chain employs TRBV6-5 and TRBJ1-1; D perhaps matches TRBD1 (6 bases). This CDR3 contains 14 residues. Trimming removed 6 bases from V and 1 base from J, with 12 bases in between. The V gene's germline CDR1 is MNHEY and CDR2 SVGAGI. This chain's CDR3 is CASRGGWENTEAFF. Written as DNA, the CDR3 is TGTGCCAGCAGGGGGGGCTGGGAGAACACTGAAGCTTTCTTT.

Turning to this clone: The sample carries other DNA sequences with the same CDR3. This sequence joins TRBV18 and TRBJ2-5; 7 bases are a match to TRBD1. CDR1 is KGHSH and CDR2 is LQKENI in the germline V gene. V lost 2 bases to trimming and J lost 2 bases; unmatched junction nucleotides: 2. The CDR3 length is 14 residues. In nucleotides, the CDR3 is TGTGCCAGCTCACCAGAGGGGGCTCAAGAGACCCAGTACTTC. This sequence encodes CASSPEGAQETQYF.

The V call is TRBV7-9, the J call TRBJ1-4; the D gene is possibly TRBD1 (5 bases). The germline V gene encodes CDR1 SEHNR and CDR2 FQNEAQ (reference sequence). Deletions cut 3 bases from V and 8 bases from J, with 16 bases between. The CDR3 is 15 amino acids. The CDR3 region has the DNA TGTGCCAGCAGCTTCGGAGGGGCAGGGCCCGAAAAACTGTTTTTT. It encodes CASSFGGAGPEKLFF.

This rearrangement joins TRBV21-1 to TRBJ2-3; the table's D call of TRBD2 was not tested on the DNA. TRBV21-1 counts as a pseudogene. This CDR3 is 16 amino acids long. The CDR3: CASSGGTSGVADTQYF. CDR3 DNA: TGTGCCAGCAGCGGCGGGACTAGCGGGGTAGCAGATACGCAGTATTTT.

This chain uses TRBV7-9 with TRBJ1-2; D is unclear. Per germline, CDR1 SEHNR and CDR2 FQNEAQ (reference sequence). The CDR3 is 13 residues long. V shed 5 bases and J shed 13 bases, with 20 bases lying between them. Written as DNA, the CDR3 is TGTGCCAGCAGCAGAGGAGGGCCTGCGACTGGCACCTTC. It specifies CASSRGGPATGTF.

V usage is TRBV7-6 and J usage is TRBJ1-2; 8 bases fit TRBD1. Germline V gene data show CDR1 as SGHVS and CDR2 as FNYEAQ. This CDR3 has 15 amino acids. J gave up 4 bases and V 4 bases, and 8 bases lay outside the gene matches. The CDR3 loop reads CASSSQTGETYGYTF. The CDR3 region has the DNA TGTGCCAGCAGCTCCCAGACAGGGGAGACCTATGGCTACACCTTC.

This rearrangement joins TRBV19 to TRBJ2-7; a weak D match, TRBD1 (6 bases). Germline CDR1 reads LNHDA; CDR2 reads SQIVND (reference sequence). V gave up 5 bases and J gave up 3 bases, with 8 bases separating them. The CDR3 runs to 12 residues. CDR3 protein: CASSQGFYEQYF. For the CDR3, the DNA is TGTGCCAGTAGTCAGGGGTTCTACGAGCAGTACTTC.

The V gene is TRBV6-1, the J gene TRBJ1-2; D not resolved. Germline V gene sequence: CDR1 MNHNS, CDR2 SASEGT. The V gene lost 7 bases and the J gene lost 4 bases, with 13 bases spanning the gap. CDR3 size: 13 residues. The CDR3 nucleotides are TGTGCCAGCACCCAAGGACGGCCCTATGGCTACACCTTC. It encodes CASTQGRPYGYTF.

The chain combines TRBV5-1 with TRBJ2-7, with D possibly called TRBD1 or TRBD2 (5 bases each). The V end was cut by 3 bases, the J end by 0 bases, with 16 bases between. The germline gives CDR1 SGHRS, CDR2 YFSETQ. This CDR3 has 16 amino acids. As DNA, the CDR3 is TGCGCCAGCAGCTCCCTCGGATGGGACCCCTCCTACGAGCAGTACTTC. Its protein product is CASSSLGWDPSYEQYF.

The chain carries TRBV10-3 and TRBJ2-7; no definite D call. The ends were cut back, 0 bases at V and 9 bases at J, with 15 bases in the middle. Germline assignment: CDR1 ENHRY and CDR2 SYGVKD. This CDR3 is 14 amino acids long. The CDR3 nucleotides are TGTGCCATCAGTGAGTCGTGGGCCCCGACTCGGCAGTACTTC. Its translation: CAISESWAPTRQYF.

The chain recombines TRBV6-6 with TRBJ2-5, with 10 positions matching TRBD2. The CDR3 length is 14 residues. After removal of 6 bases from V and 5 bases from J, the junction contained 6 bases not matched to a gene. Per germline, CDR1 MNHNY and CDR2 SVGAGI (reference sequence). The CDR3: CASRAAGGVETQYF. DNA of the CDR3: TGTGCCAGCAGGGCAGCGGGAGGGGTGGAGACCCAGTACTTC.

This sequence joins TRBV5-1 and TRBJ2-7, with D possibly being TRBD1 or TRBD2 (7 bases each). The CDR3 is 19 residues long. The germline CDR1 and CDR2 sequences are SGHRS and YFSETQ. V shed 4 bases and J shed 3 bases, with 29 bases lying between them. The CDR3 reads CASSPTGRGRTLGFYEQYF. The CDR3 DNA reads TGCGCCAGCAGCCCTACTGGGAGGGGGCGAACCCTCGGGTTCTACGAGCAGTACTTC.

V is TRBV7-3 and J is TRBJ1-1; 8 bases are a match to TRBD1. Germline V CDR1 and CDR2: SGHTA, FQGTGA. V trimming: 4 bases; J trimming: 1 base; junction bases outside the gene matches: 5. The CDR3 sequence is 15 residues long. The CDR3 DNA is TGTGCCAGCAGCTCCGGACAGGGCCGGAACACTGAAGCTTTCTTT. Translated, it gives CASSSGQGRNTEAFF.

V and J are TRBV27 and TRBJ1-1; D is undetermined. The CDR3 runs 13 residues. Germline lookup yields CDR1 MNHEY and CDR2 SMNVEV (reference sequence). Trimming removed 4 bases at V and 1 base at J, with 7 bases between. The CDR3 spells CASSYKPNTEAFF. DNA for the CDR3: TGTGCCAGCAGTTACAAGCCGAACACTGAAGCTTTCTTT.

This clone was counted a single time. The V call is TRBV19, the J call TRBJ2-2; 9 bases map to TRBD1. This CDR3 region has 16 residues. Germline CDR1 and CDR2: LNHDA and SQIVND (reference sequence). The J segment lost 2 bases and the V segment lost 5 bases, leaving 6 bases of the junction unmatched. The CDR3 bases are TGTGCCAGTAGTGACGACAGGGGGATTAACACCGGGGAGCTGTTTTTT. This codes for CASSDDRGINTGELFF.

This chain connects TRBV4-2 to TRBJ2-5, with 8 bases that match TRBD2. CDR3 length equals 18 residues. The J segment lost 0 bases and the V segment lost 0 bases, leaving 9 bases of the junction unmatched. Germline values: CDR1 LGHNA, CDR2 YNFKEQ. The DNA of the CDR3 is TGTGCCAGCAGCCAAGATCTGCGGGCTAGCGGGTACCAAGAGACCCAGTACTTC. This gives the protein CASSQDLRASGYQETQYF.

The CDR3 protein is CASSPGQGKYTDTQYF. As DNA, the CDR3 is TGCGCCAGCAGCCCCGGACAGGGCAAATACACAGATACGCAGTATTTT. The chain links TRBV5-1 to TRBJ2-3, with 8 bases fitting TRBD1. CDR1 and CDR2 (germline): SGHRS, YFSETQ. The trim removed 4 bases at V and 2 bases at J, leaving 9 bases unmatched. There are 16 residues in the CDR3.

The chain links TRBV5-6 to TRBJ2-2; 8 nucleotides agree with TRBD2. After removal of 4 bases from V and 3 bases from J, the junction contained 8 bases not matched to a gene. Germline-derived CDR1 and CDR2 are SGHDT and YYEEEE. The length of the CDR3 is 16 residues. CDR3 amino acids: CASSPQSGSDTGELFF. The CDR3 coding sequence is TGTGCCAGCAGCCCCCAAAGCGGGAGCGACACCGGGGAGCTGTTTTTT. The whole variable domain, remainder taken from reference TRBV5-6 and TRBJ2-2, is DAGVTQSPTHLIKTRGQQVTLRCSPKSGHDTVSWYQQALGQGPQFIFQYYEEEERQRGNFPDRFSGHQFPNYSSELNVNALLLGDSALYLCASSPQSGSDTGELFFGEGSRLTVL.

V and J are TRBV15 and TRBJ2-5; D call uncertain. The J call may be mistaken, given a closer DNA end match to TRBJ2-7. The germline V gene has CDR1 LNHNV and CDR2 YYDKDF (reference sequence). This CDR3 comprises 13 residues. Written as DNA, the CDR3 is TGTGCCACCAGCAGAGATCGCTCCTACGAGCAGTACTTC. This codes for CATSRDRSYEQYF.

The chain joins TRBV5-1 to TRBJ2-1; the D is unclear. Trimming left V 5 bases short and J 0 bases short, with 12 bases between. CDR3 length equals 15 residues. Germline CDR1 reads SGHRS; CDR2 reads YFSETQ. This CDR3 reads CASRWGSSSYNEQFF. The CDR3 DNA is TGCGCCAGCAGGTGGGGTTCCAGCTCCTACAATGAGCAGTTCTTC.

This chain uses TRBV6-5 with TRBJ2-5, with TRBD2 matching over 10 bases. The CDR3 runs 15 residues. V shed 6 bases and J 8 bases; nucleotides not matched to a gene: 12. The germline V gene encodes CDR1 MNHEY and CDR2 SVGAGI. For the CDR3, the DNA is TGTGCCAGCAGAATCTCTCCGGGACTAGCGACAACCCAGTACTTC. Translated: CASRISPGLATTQYF.

The chain joins TRBV19 to TRBJ2-3; the D gene is possibly TRBD1 (6 bases). Trimming took 6 bases from V and 4 from J, leaving 17 bases between them. This CDR3 is 15 amino acids long. From germline, CDR1 is LNHDA and CDR2 SQIVND (reference sequence). The CDR3 sequence: CASRSGQPFADTQYF. The CDR3 DNA reads TGTGCCAGTAGGAGTGGACAGCCCTTCGCAGATACGCAGTATTTT.

As to this clone: This specimen includes other DNA sequences encoding the same CDR3. The genes are TRBV7-2 and TRBJ2-3; D uncertain. The CDR3 runs 13 residues. Germline-derived CDR1 and CDR2 are SGHTA and FQGNSA. Trimming took 1 base from V and 2 from J, leaving 4 bases between them. CDR3 protein: CASSLGPTDTQYF. The CDR3 region has the DNA TGTGCCAGCAGCTTAGGCCCCACAGATACGCAGTATTTT.

The chain uses TRBV5-1 and TRBJ2-6, with D possibly being TRBD1 (5 bases). Germline CDR1 is SGHRS and CDR2 is YFSETQ. The germline V and J ends were trimmed by 4 bases and 3 bases, with 5 bases remaining between them. The CDR3 has 13 amino acids. CDR3 loop: CASSQGGANVLTF. Here the CDR3 DNA reads TGCGCCAGCAGCCAGGGTGGGGCCAACGTCCTGACTTTC.

The CDR3 sequence: CASSLSAGYYNEQFF. The DNA for the CDR3 is TGTGCCAGCAGCTTATCAGCGGGATACTACAATGAGCAGTTCTTC. The chain couples TRBV7-3 to TRBJ2-1, with 7 nucleotides matching TRBD2. Germline trimming cut 2 bases from V and 3 bases from J; bases unmatched to any gene: 4. The CDR3 runs to 15 residues. Germline lookup yields CDR1 SGHTA and CDR2 FQGTGA.

Comments on this clone: This same CDR3 is encoded by further DNA sequences in the sample. J is TRBJ1-4 and V is TRBV28, with 7 positions matching TRBD1. This CDR3 has 14 amino acids. The germline gives CDR1 MDHEN, CDR2 SYDVKM. Trimming cost V 6 bases and J 3 bases; bases outside gene matches: 4. In nucleotides, the CDR3 is TGTGCCAGCAGGCCAGGGGGGCCTAATGAAAAACTGTTTTTT. Its translation is CASRPGGPNEKLFF.

The chain carries TRBV4-2 and TRBJ1-2; tentatively, D is TRBD1 (6 bases). The CDR3 totals 16 residues. Germline CDR1 reads LGHNA; CDR2 reads YNFKEQ. V lost 0 bases and J 5 bases, leaving 16 bases between the germline ends. The CDR3 coding sequence is TGTGCCAGCAGCCAAGATCTGAGGGGGATACTTTATGGCTACACCTTC. As protein: CASSQDLRGILYGYTF.